This passage covers 8 T cell receptor beta chains from one sample sequenced in a study of T cells in Graves' hyperthyroidism and ophthalmopathy. Regions amplified from RNA transcripts were the TCR beta CDR3 regions. First-round RT-PCR targeting the TCR CDR3 was performed with the HTBI primer set. TCRdb re-derived calls from the multiplex PCR reads in MiXCR, one entry per CDR3 protein. The sample carries over 300,000 distinct CDR3 sequences, approximately 15% recorded once. Sequencing used blood. These receptors were obtained from a woman aged 60-75 years with Graves' hyperthyroidism.

This clonotype was detected a few times. The chain is built from TRBV5-4 and TRBJ1-1; weak D call: TRBD1 (6 bases). The CDR3 contains 13 residues. V was clipped by 4 bases and J by 5 bases, with 12 bases between them. The germline gives CDR1 SGHNT, CDR2 YYREEE (reference sequence). The DNA for the CDR3 is TGTGCCAGCAGCCCACAGGGTTTGACTGAAGCTTTCTTT. Protein product: CASSPQGLTEAFF.

This clonotype was picked up many times. The rearrangement uses TRBV3-1 and TRBJ2-1; 8 bases agree with TRBD1. The CDR3 contains 14 residues. Germline values: CDR1 LGHDT, CDR2 YNNKEL (reference sequence). Trimming took 3 bases from V and 5 from J; bases not matched to a gene: 3. The CDR3 here is CASSHRTGHNEQFF. In DNA, the CDR3 is TGTGCCAGCAGCCACAGGACAGGGCACAATGAGCAGTTCTTC.

This clonotype has a count of ten or more. V and J are TRBV30 and TRBJ2-2; 8 bases match TRBD2. Germline lookup yields CDR1 GTSNPN and CDR2 SVGIG (reference sequence). V shed 2 bases and J 7 bases; nucleotides not matched to a gene: 6. CDR3 size: 14 residues. CDR3 region: CAWSYGTSGGELFF. As DNA, the CDR3 is TGTGCCTGGAGTTACGGGACTAGTGGCGGGGAGCTGTTTTTT.

About this clonotype: A read error may produce the germline difference seen at one junction end. The chain uses TRBV11-2 and TRBJ2-7; D possibly corresponds to TRBD2 (6 bases). CDR3 length equals 14 residues. Germline values: CDR1 SGHAT, CDR2 FQNNGV. CDR3 in amino acids: CASSLDTGVGEQYF. In DNA, the CDR3 is TGTGCCAGCAGCCTAGATACGGGAGTCGGCGAGCAGTACTTC.

The table lists this clonotype with many counts. The chain links TRBV29-1 to TRBJ2-7; 10 bases align to TRBD1. The ends lost 1 base at V and 4 bases at J; junction bases unmatched: 4. CDR1 is SQVTM, CDR2 ANQGSEA, per germline. The CDR3 runs to 14 residues. For the CDR3, the DNA is TGCAGCGTTGAAGTGTGGGACAGGGGTTACGAGCAGTACTTC. As protein: CSVEVWDRGYEQYF.

Worth noting for this clonotype: The germline gene is not matched at one end of the junction; a read error may be the cause. The chain joins TRBV6-9 to TRBJ2-2; TRBD1 matches at 7 bases. Germline V CDR1 and CDR2: MNHGY, SVAAGI. The CDR3 covers 14 residues. CDR3 region: CASSWDSATGELFF. As DNA, the CDR3 is TGCGCCAGCAGTTGGGACAGCGCCACCGGGGAGCTGTTTTTT.

This clonotype turned up a few times. The chain recombines TRBV30 with TRBJ2-7; 14 nucleotides match TRBD2. Germline V gene lookup returns CDR1 GTSNPN and CDR2 SVGIG (reference sequence). The CDR3 is made up of 17 amino acids. V trimming: 0 bases; J trimming: 6 bases; junction bases outside the gene matches: 10. In nucleotides, the CDR3 is TGTGCCTGGAGTGTACGCGGGACTAGCGGGAGTGGGCTCGAGCAGTACTTC. It translates to CAWSVRGTSGSGLEQYF.

This clonotype was recorded many times. The chain has TRBV7-8 and TRBJ2-5, with D possibly being TRBD1 or TRBD2 (5 bases each). The V gene's germline CDR1 is SGHVS and CDR2 FQNEAQ. V shed 4 bases and J shed 7 bases, with 16 bases lying between them. CDR3 length: 14 amino acids. In nucleotides, the CDR3 is TGTGCCAGCAGCTCTGGGACGTACGAAGGGACCCAGTACTTC. As protein: CASSSGTYEGTQYF.